This record looks at one T cell receptor (beta chain) sequence and its context. This clonotype was counted only a few times. The target of this receptor is not known. Base qualities are not at hand, and no much larger clone is one base apart. The CDR1 and CDR2 encoded by the germline V gene are SQVTM and ANQGSEA. V loses 4 bases of germline sequence and J loses 8 bases, and the interval between the two ends is 15 bases. From cysteine to phenylalanine, the CDR3 is 13 amino acids long. The retained sequence is limited to the CDR3, 39 bases, with the frame set at the first base. The sample belongs to a study of post-analysis software for immune sequencing data (dated by TCRdb to about 2015). Study-level background: Disease courses on record covered relapsing-remitting, secondary progressive and progressive-relapsing multiple sclerosis, though some patients had no subtype annotation. A subset of samples was prepared in parallel using single-end sample barcoding, then pooled and co-amplified after Illumina adapter ligation. The multiple sclerosis patient repertoires were compared with roughly twelve previously published healthy control repertoires from donors aged about 6 to 26 years. Summary of the overall study and its limitations: Direct clustering with F measure showed strong co-clustering of samples prepared in the same batch, prompting a batch-effect correction. Significantly higher frequencies in patients than in controls were found for about 5 TRBV segments, including TRBV5-6, TRBV5-1 and TRBV20-1. The multiple sclerosis patient group was slightly younger than the control group. Normalized Chao1 diversity was significantly lower in multiple sclerosis patients than controls, suggesting substantial peripheral T-cell clonal expansion.

To demonstrate the VDJtools post-analysis software, the study profiled TCR beta repertoires from the peripheral blood of 10 to 15 young patients with multiple sclerosis. Multiple sclerosis patients were children and adolescents aged 6 to 15 years. Libraries were prepared through PCR. Sequencing used an Illumina HiSeq 2500. To reduce PCR and sequencing biases, unique molecular identifiers were incorporated into the TCR beta cDNA libraries. Every 1 to 10 million input T cells yielded roughly 0.5 million cDNA molecules, meaning each molecule approximated one T cell. The patient libraries were prepared and sequenced with the same protocol used for the earlier healthy control dataset. Samples belonging to the same batch were prepared together, multiplexed and sequenced on a shared HiSeq lane. The study's own analysis went as follows. MIGEC was used to process the raw barcoded reads, and molecular identifier groups with only a single read were discarded before consensus assembly and CDR3 extraction. Clonotype tables were post-analysed with VDJtools, and diversity was normalized by down-sampling all datasets to the smallest sample size. Repertoire overlap clustering matched CDR3 amino acid but not nucleotide sequences to correct batch-related cross-sample contamination. In TCRdb, the public reads were trimmed at Q25 with fastp and aligned with MiXCR, with productive beta chains retained. Merged by CDR3 protein, the rows form single entries marked with the most common genes and DNA. It is TCRdb's table, rather than the study itself, that gives the V and J calls and clone size. The table for this sample lists roughly 410,000 distinct CDR3 sequences; roughly 36% of them were counted only once. The top ten clonotypes cover 13% of the sample.

The sequencing input was blood. The TCR was taken from a girl between 5 and 17 years old with multiple sclerosis. This receptor chain uses TRBV29-1 and TRBJ2-1; the D gene is unclear. The CDR3 here reads CSVGKSSGYEQFF. In nucleotides, the sequence is TGCAGCGTTGGGAAGAGTAGTGGCTATGAGCAGTTCTTC.